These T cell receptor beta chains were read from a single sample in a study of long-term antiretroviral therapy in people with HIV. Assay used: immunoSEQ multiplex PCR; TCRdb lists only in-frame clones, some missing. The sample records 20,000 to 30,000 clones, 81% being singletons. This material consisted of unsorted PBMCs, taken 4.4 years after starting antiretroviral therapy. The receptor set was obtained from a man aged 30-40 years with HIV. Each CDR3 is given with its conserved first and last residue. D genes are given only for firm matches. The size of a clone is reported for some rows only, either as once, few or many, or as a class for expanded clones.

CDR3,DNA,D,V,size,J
CASSSTGVNEKLFF,TGTGCCAGTAGTTCCACAGGGGTTAATGAAAAACTGTTTTTT,TRBD1,TRBV19,-,TRBJ1-4
CASSQDRGTGYEQYF,TGCGCCAGCAGCCAAGATCGCGGGACGGGTTACGAGCAGTACTTC,-,TRBV4-1,-,TRBJ2-7
CASSDGKTSGGNTDTQYF,TGTGCCAGCAGCGACGGTAAAACTAGCGGGGGAAACACAGATACGCAGTATTTT,TRBD2,TRBV9,-,TRBJ2-3
CASSGDQGGRWSGYGYTF,TGTGCCAGCAGTGGGGATCAAGGGGGGAGGTGGAGTGGCTATGGCTACACCTTC,-,TRBV2,-,TRBJ1-2
CASSPTDPFYGYTF,TGTGCCAGCAGCCCCACGGACCCTTTCTATGGCTACACCTTC,-,TRBV9,-,TRBJ1-2
CASSDPNDRSSYEQYF,TGTGCCAGCAGCGATCCCAACGACAGGAGTTCCTACGAGCAGTACTTC,-,TRBV11-3,few,TRBJ2-7
CASSEDRNGYTF,TGTGCCAGCAGCGAAGACAGGAATGGCTACACCTTC,-,TRBV7-8,once,TRBJ1-2
CVTSRPNNRATGELFF,TGTGTCACCAGCAGACCTAATAACAGGGCCACCGGGGAGCTGTTTTTT,-,TRBV15,-,TRBJ2-2
CASRRTSGGGADTQYF,TGTGCCAGCCGCAGAACTAGCGGCGGGGGGGCAGATACGCAGTATTTT,TRBD2,TRBV9,-,TRBJ2-3
CASSPRGTANYGYTF,TGTGCCAGCAGCCCCAGGGGGACCGCTAACTATGGCTACACCTTC,TRBD1,TRBV6-6,-,TRBJ1-2
CASSFPGKDQPQHF,TGCGCCAGCAGTTTCCCAGGGAAAGATCAGCCCCAGCATTTT,-,TRBV10-2,-,TRBJ1-5
CASSQLVTLAGPYEQYF,TGTGCCAGCAGCCAACTAGTTACGTTGGCAGGGCCCTACGAGCAGTACTTC,-,TRBV14,-,TRBJ2-7
CASSPRQGFYFLYEQYF,TGCGCCAGCAGCCCGAGACAGGGGTTCTATTTTTTGTACGAGCAGTACTTC,TRBD1,TRBV5-1,-,TRBJ2-7
CSVLTTGERGSSYNEQFF,TGCAGCGTGTTGACTACCGGCGAGCGGGGTAGCTCCTACAATGAGCAGTTCTTC,TRBD2,TRBV29-1,-,TRBJ2-1
CASSEVRGYNEKLFF,TGTGCCAGCAGTGAGGTCCGGGGCTACAATGAAAAACTGTTTTTT,-,TRBV2,-,TRBJ1-4
CASTSRGETYEQYF,TGTGCCAGCACCAGTAGAGGGGAGACTTACGAGCAGTACTTC,-,TRBV7-8,-,TRBJ2-7
CASSYLGVATEQYF,TGTGCCAGCAGCTACTTGGGCGTCGCCACCGAGCAGTACTTC,-,TRBV7-2,-,TRBJ2-7
CASKPAGGQPQHF,TGTGCCAGCAAGCCGGCAGGCGGTCAGCCCCAGCATTTT,-,TRBV28,-,TRBJ1-5
CASSSRGGQNGYTF,TGTGCCAGCAGTTCACGGGGGGGCCAAAATGGCTACACCTTC,-,TRBV27,-,TRBJ1-2
CASRVGYEQYF,TGTGCCAGCCGTGTCGGTTACGAGCAGTACTTC,-,TRBV6-1,few,TRBJ2-7
CASRDASNYGYTF,TGTGCCAGTCGGGACGCCTCTAACTATGGCTACACCTTC,-,TRBV2,few,TRBJ1-2
CASRREQGVTEAFF,TGCGCCAGCAGACGAGAACAGGGCGTCACTGAAGCTTTCTTT,-,TRBV5-1,-,TRBJ1-1
CASSDTGETSYGYTF,TGTGCCAGCAGCGATACAGGGGAGACCAGCTATGGCTACACCTTC,TRBD1,TRBV6-4,-,TRBJ1-2
CASSIKGASQPQHF,TGTGCCAGTAGTATCAAGGGGGCTAGTCAGCCCCAGCATTTT,TRBD1,TRBV19,-,TRBJ1-5
CASSITGGVGEKLFF,TGTGCCAGTAGTATCACGGGCGGCGTCGGTGAAAAACTGTTTTTT,-,TRBV19,-,TRBJ1-4
CASSLYADGLRYEQYF,TGTGCCAGCAGTTTATATGCGGACGGACTTAGGTACGAGCAGTACTTC,-,TRBV28,few,TRBJ2-7
CASSFAEEAFF,TGTGCCAGCAGCTTCGCAGAGGAGGCTTTCTTT,-,TRBV11-1,few,TRBJ1-1
CASSEGTSNNEQFF,TGTGCCAGCAGTGAAGGGACGTCTAACAATGAGCAGTTCTTC,-,TRBV6-1,-,TRBJ2-1
CASKAPHNEQFF,TGTGCCAGTAAGGCCCCCCATAATGAGCAGTTCTTC,-,TRBV19,-,TRBJ2-1
CASSLPRTSREETQYF,TGTGCCAGCAGCCTCCCTAGAACTAGCAGAGAAGAGACCCAGTACTTC,-,TRBV14,-,TRBJ2-5
CAISESTGQGDVGGNTIYF,TGTGCCATCAGTGAGTCGACGGGACAGGGGGATGTTGGTGGAAACACCATATATTTT,TRBD1,TRBV10-3,medium-sized,TRBJ1-3
CASSPRWGYEQYF,TGTGCCAGCAGTCCTCGGTGGGGCTACGAGCAGTACTTC,-,TRBV28,-,TRBJ2-7
CASKLRDNYGYTF,TGTGCCAGCAAACTTCGGGACAACTATGGCTACACCTTC,-,TRBV6-5,-,TRBJ1-2
CASSLFVNTEAFF,TGTGCCAGCAGCTTATTTGTGAACACTGAAGCTTTCTTT,-,TRBV5-6,-,TRBJ1-1
CASSLPTENTEAFF,TGTGCCAGCAGTTTGCCCACAGAGAACACTGAAGCTTTCTTT,-,TRBV28,once,TRBJ1-1
CASSYGTAEAFF,TGTGCCAGCAGCTACGGGACCGCCGAAGCTTTCTTT,-,TRBV11-3,-,TRBJ1-1
CASSPRRSGPSNEQFF,TGTGCCAGCAGTCCCCGTCGATCAGGCCCTTCCAATGAGCAGTTCTTC,-,TRBV27,-,TRBJ2-1
CASSAASWGYNEQFF,TGTGCCAGCAGCGCAGCGTCCTGGGGCTACAATGAGCAGTTCTTC,-,TRBV5-6,-,TRBJ2-1
CASSPPTPYEQYF,TGTGCCAGCAGCCCCCCTACCCCCTACGAGCAGTACTTC,-,TRBV9,-,TRBJ2-7
CASSLGGLGGGYEQYF,TGTGCCAGCAGCTTAGGAGGGTTAGGAGGGGGCTACGAGCAGTACTTC,-,TRBV7-9,once,TRBJ2-7
CASRLGYQWAANTEAFF,TGTGCAAGTCGCTTAGGTTACCAATGGGCAGCGAACACTGAAGCTTTCTTT,-,TRBV12-2,once,TRBJ1-1
CASSDTPLPWTGGSYEQYF,TGTGCCAGCAGTGACACCCCGTTGCCCTGGACAGGGGGATCCTACGAGCAGTACTTC,TRBD1,TRBV7-6,-,TRBJ2-7
CASSLGRDLFF,TGTGCCAGCAGCTTAGGACGGGACCTGTTCTTC,-,TRBV7-2,-,TRBJ2-1
CASSIGTPGKLFF,TGTGCCAGCTCGATCGGGACTCCCGGAAAACTGTTTTTT,-,TRBV28,-,TRBJ1-4
CASSMGAGSRNTEAFF,TGTGCCAGTAGTATGGGGGCAGGATCACGGAACACTGAAGCTTTCTTT,-,TRBV19,-,TRBJ1-1
CASSYSTAGGTDTQYF,TGTGCCAGCAGTTACTCGACAGCGGGGGGCACAGATACGCAGTATTTT,TRBD2,TRBV6-5,-,TRBJ2-3
CASSLSPTGQEQFF,TGTGCCAGCAGCTTATCCCCCACGGGACAAGAGCAGTTCTTC,-,TRBV11-3,-,TRBJ2-1
CASSSHRGPGNTIYF,TGTGCCAGCAGCTCACACAGGGGGCCGGGAAACACCATATATTTT,TRBD1,TRBV7-8,-,TRBJ1-3
CSLGGAETQYF,TGCAGCCTCGGGGGGGCTGAGACCCAGTACTTC,TRBD2,TRBV20-1,-,TRBJ2-5
CASSGQSSYNEQFF,TGTGCCAGCAGCGGGCAGAGCTCCTACAATGAGCAGTTCTTC,-,TRBV7-9,once,TRBJ2-1